These 28 T cell receptor beta chains originate from one sample sequenced in a study of cytomegalovirus exposure and HLA in healthy donors. The PCR employed 60 Vbeta primers together with 13 Jbeta primers. Assay: immunoSEQ multiplex PCR; the TCRdb copy retains only in-frame clones and omits some. In the table there are roughly 150,000 clones, 70% to 90% of which are singletons. Sequenced input: PBMCs. These TCRs come from a male donor in good health and CMV-seronegative.

The chain joins TRBV9 to TRBJ2-5, with 10 bases matching TRBD2. From germline, CDR1 is SGDLS and CDR2 YYNGEE. This CDR3 is built from 16 residues. J lost 0 bases, V lost 0 bases, and 2 bases had no gene match. The CDR3 region is CASSVGLAGYQETQYF. DNA of the CDR3: TGTGCCAGCAGCGTAGGACTAGCGGGTTACCAAGAGACCCAGTACTTC.

The genes are TRBV6-6 and TRBJ1-5; 8 bases agree with TRBD1. Germline CDR1 MNHNY, CDR2 SVGAGI (reference sequence). This CDR3 has 11 amino acids. J lost 15 bases, V lost 7 bases, and 8 bases had no gene match. This chain's CDR3 is CASTGTGGWHF. The CDR3 DNA reads TGTGCCAGCACTGGGACAGGTGGTTGGCATTTT.

The J gene is TRBJ2-1, the V gene TRBV5-5, with D perhaps TRBD2 (6 bases). This CDR3 is built from 15 residues. Germline values: CDR1 SGHKS, CDR2 YYEKEE (reference sequence). The V and J ends lost 1 base and 10 bases respectively, with 18 bases between them. The CDR3 sequence: CASSLFISGVLEQFF. DNA for the CDR3: TGTGCCAGCAGCTTGTTTATTAGCGGAGTACTAGAGCAGTTCTTC.

This sequence joins TRBV7-2 and TRBJ2-5; TRBD1 matches 9 bases. Germline CDR1 and CDR2: SGHTA and FQGNSA. Trimming took 5 bases from V and 4 from J; bases not matched to a gene: 8. The CDR3 sequence is 15 residues long. CDR3 amino acids: CASSPGGTGIETQYF. CDR3 bases: TGTGCCAGCAGCCCCGGGGGGACAGGGATAGAGACCCAGTACTTC.

The rearrangement joins TRBV18 to TRBJ2-7, with 8 positions matching TRBD1. CDR3 length equals 14 residues. CDR1 and CDR2 from the germline V gene are KGHSH and LQKENI. Germline trimming cut 2 bases from V and 4 bases from J; bases unmatched to any gene: 4. CDR3 bases: TGTGCCAGCTCACCAGAGACAGGGGCTTACGAGCAGTACTTC. This gives the protein CASSPETGAYEQYF.

This chain uses TRBV5-1 with TRBJ2-1, with 8 bases fitting TRBD2. Germline V CDR1 and CDR2: SGHRS, YFSETQ. The CDR3 has 14 amino acids. Trimming took 4 bases from V and 8 from J; bases not matched to a gene: 8. DNA of the CDR3: TGCGCCAGCAGCCCCCGAACGACTAGCGATGAGCAGTTCTTC. Residues: CASSPRTTSDEQFF. The full variable domain, completed using reference TRBV5-1 and TRBJ2-1, is KAGVTQTPRYLIKTRGQQVTLSCSPISGHRSVSWYQQTPGQGLQFLFEYFSETQRNKGNFPGRFSGRQFSNSRSEMNVSTLELGDSALYLCASSPRTTSDEQFFGPGTRLTVL.

DNA for the CDR3: TGTGCCAGCTCACCACGGAAGGGGGCGCAGACAGATACGCAGTATTTT. Translation: CASSPRKGAQTDTQYF. The rearrangement links TRBV18 to TRBJ2-3; 7 bases map to TRBD1. This CDR3 region has 16 residues. With V trimmed by 1 base and J by 3 bases, 7 bases remained unmatched. CDR1 and CDR2 (germline): KGHSH, LQKENI.

The chain links TRBV5-6 to TRBJ2-5; 7 positions agree with TRBD1. Germline V gene sequence: CDR1 SGHDT, CDR2 YYEEEE. The CDR3 spans 14 residues. Losses at the gene ends were 3 bases for V and 4 bases for J; bases not matched to a gene: 6. The CDR3, as DNA: TGTGCCAGCAGCTATTCGACAGGGCTAGAGACCCAGTACTTC. It codes for CASSYSTGLETQYF. The full variable domain, in which reference TRBV5-6 and TRBJ2-5 provide the parts outside the CDR3, is DAGVTQSPTHLIKTRGQQVTLRCSPKSGHDTVSWYQQALGQGPQFIFQYYEEEERQRGNFPDRFSGHQFPNYSSELNVNALLLGDSALYLCASSYSTGLETQYFGPGTRLLVL.

J is TRBJ1-2 and V is TRBV29-1; 7 bases agree with TRBD1. Trimming cost V 4 bases and J 3 bases; bases outside gene matches: 5. This CDR3 is 13 amino acids long. Per germline, CDR1 SQVTM and CDR2 ANQGSEA. The CDR3 DNA follows: TGCAGCGTTGGTACCGGGACAGACTATGGCTACACCTTC. Translation gives CSVGTGTDYGYTF. Complete variable domain (other parts from reference TRBV29-1 and TRBJ1-2): SAVISQKPSRDICQRGTSLTIQCQVDSQVTMMFWYRQQPGQSLTLIATANQGSEATYESGFVIDKFPISRPNLTFSTLTVSNMSPEDSSIYLCSVGTGTDYGYTFGSGTRLTVV.

The chain joins TRBV9 to TRBJ2-7; D may be TRBD2 (5 bases). This CDR3 spans 15 amino acids. CDR1 is SGDLS and CDR2 is YYNGEE in the germline V gene. Trimming cost V 0 bases and J 3 bases, with 13 bases left between them. The CDR3 loop reads CASSVAEGRIYEQYF. CDR3 coding DNA: TGTGCCAGCAGCGTAGCAGAGGGTCGGATCTACGAGCAGTACTTC.

The rearrangement uses TRBV10-2 and TRBJ1-1, with 7 nucleotides matching TRBD1. With 8 bases clipped from V and 5 bases from J, the junction kept 8 bases outside the gene matches. This CDR3 is 13 amino acids long. The germline V gene has CDR1 WSHSY and CDR2 SAAADI. In DNA, the CDR3 is TGCGCCAGCGCCAGACAGGGTGGGACTGAAGCTTTCTTT. It codes for CASARQGGTEAFF.

This chain uses TRBV7-2 with TRBJ1-6; no firm D call. This CDR3 contains 15 residues. Trimming pared 2 bases from V and 0 bases from J, leaving 5 bases between. Germline V gene lookup returns CDR1 SGHTA and CDR2 FQGNSA. The CDR3 sequence is CASSLTSSYNSPLHF. For the CDR3, the DNA is TGTGCCAGCAGCTTAACGAGCTCCTATAATTCACCCCTCCACTTT.

This clone occurred a few times. The gene calls are TRBV6-5 and TRBJ1-3; D is possibly TRBD1 (6 bases). The CDR3 is 16 amino acids. The V end was cut by 0 bases, the J end by 0 bases, with 9 bases between. CDR1 and CDR2 from the germline V gene are MNHEY and SVGAGI. Here the CDR3 reads CASSYSPGDSGNTIYF. CDR3 bases: TGTGCCAGCAGTTACTCCCCAGGGGACTCTGGAAACACCATATATTTT.

The chain has TRBV7-9 and TRBJ2-7; D gene uncertain. The CDR3 contains 13 residues. Germline loops: CDR1 SEHNR, CDR2 FQNEAQ (reference sequence). The V and J ends lost 1 base and 2 bases respectively, with 6 bases between them. CDR3: CASSLGRTYEQYF. DNA of the CDR3: TGTGCCAGCAGCTTAGGCAGAACCTACGAGCAGTACTTC.

The chain joins TRBV6-4 to TRBJ2-3; TRBD2 matches at 12 bases. The CDR3 is 16 amino acids. The germline gives CDR1 MRHNA, CDR2 SNTAGT. V lost 6 bases, J lost 4 bases, and 8 bases stayed unmatched. The CDR3 nucleotides read TGTGCCAGCAGCGAATCTAGCGGGAGGGTTTCAGATACGCAGTATTTT. It encodes CASSESSGRVSDTQYF.

The chain has TRBV6-5 and TRBJ2-1; the D gene is possibly TRBD2 (6 bases). The V end lost 8 bases, the J end lost 3 bases, and 14 bases lay between the germline ends. The CDR3 spans 14 residues. Germline-derived CDR1 and CDR2 are MNHEY and SVGAGI. CDR3 DNA: TGTGCCAGCTCCCGGGACTCCTACTACAATGAGCAGTTCTTC. Translation gives CASSRDSYYNEQFF.

This clone was counted once. The chain carries TRBV7-9 and TRBJ2-1; TRBD2 matches at 13 bases. The germline gives CDR1 SEHNR, CDR2 FQNEAQ (reference sequence). J was trimmed by 5 bases and V by 5 bases; bases with no gene match: 6. The CDR3 runs to 16 residues. The CDR3 DNA follows: TGTGCCAGCAGCCTTGGCGGGACTAGCGGGAACAATGAGCAGTTCTTC. Translated, it gives CASSLGGTSGNNEQFF.

There are many counts of this clone. The chain carries TRBV7-3 and TRBJ1-5, with D possibly TRBD1 on 6 matching bases. The CDR3 has 14 residues. Germline V CDR1 and CDR2: SGHTA, FQGTGA. Trimming took 5 bases from V and 0 from J, leaving 8 bases between them. The chain's CDR3 is CASSPQGSNQPQHF. The DNA of the CDR3 is TGTGCCAGCAGCCCACAGGGTAGCAATCAGCCCCAGCATTTT.

The gene calls are TRBV6-5 and TRBJ2-7, with D tentatively TRBD1 (5 bases). The V gene's germline CDR1 is MNHEY and CDR2 SVGAGI. Trimming took off 2 bases at V and 6 bases at J, with 5 bases between the two ends. The CDR3 extends over 11 amino acids. The CDR3 DNA sequence: TGTGCCAGCAGTTACAGGGGCGAGCAGTACTTC. Its translation: CASSYRGEQYF.

This rearrangement joins TRBV11-1 to TRBJ2-7; 8 nucleotides match TRBD2. V trimming: 5 bases; J trimming: 2 bases; junction bases outside the gene matches: 11. The CDR3 covers 16 residues. The germline CDR1 and CDR2 sequences are SGHAT and FQDESV (reference sequence). CDR3 amino acids: CASSLPPGGGPYEQYF. CDR3 nucleotides: TGTGCCAGCAGCCTCCCTCCCGGGGGGGGCCCCTACGAGCAGTACTTC.

The chain couples TRBV29-1 to TRBJ1-1; D is perhaps TRBD1 (5 bases). V lost 7 bases, J lost 0 bases, and 15 bases lay in between. This CDR3 is 14 amino acids long. Germline lookup yields CDR1 SQVTM and CDR2 ANQGSEA. The CDR3 spells CSAPPGGVNTEAFF. The CDR3 DNA follows: TGCAGCGCCCCGCCGGGGGGGGTGAACACTGAAGCTTTCTTT.

The rearrangement links TRBV6-1 to TRBJ2-5; D is perhaps TRBD1 (6 bases). The DNA end lines up better with TRBJ2-7; the J call may be wrong. Germline CDR1 and CDR2: MNHNS and SASEGT. The CDR3 is made up of 13 amino acids. The CDR3 nucleotides read TGTGCCAGCAGTGTCGGGACAAAATACGAGCAGTACTTC. Protein: CASSVGTKYEQYF.

The chain recombines TRBV4-1 with TRBJ1-1, with 7 bases matching TRBD1. Looked up from germline, CDR1 is MGHRA and CDR2 is YSYEKL. The CDR3 runs to 18 residues. V lost 3 bases, J lost 0 bases, and 13 bases stayed unmatched. The CDR3 bases are TGCGCCAGCAGCCATACGCCCGGACAGGTCTTAATGAACACTGAAGCTTTCTTT. Protein: CASSHTPGQVLMNTEAFF.

The rearrangement uses TRBV29-1 and TRBJ2-5, with D hard to call. Trimming removed 2 bases from V and 0 bases from J, with 13 bases in between. In germline, CDR1 is SQVTM, CDR2 ANQGSEA. This CDR3 spans 15 amino acids. CDR3 residues: CSVEYRVVNQETQYF. The DNA for the CDR3 is TGCAGCGTTGAATATAGAGTGGTAAACCAAGAGACCCAGTACTTC.

The chain couples TRBV19 to TRBJ1-4; 12 bases fit TRBD1. CDR1 is LNHDA and CDR2 is SQIVND in the germline V gene (reference sequence). Germline trimming cut 10 bases from V and 7 bases from J; bases unmatched to any gene: 7. This CDR3 has 14 amino acids. In nucleotides, the CDR3 is TGTGCCACCCGGGACAGGGGGCCGAGTGAAAAACTGTTTTTT. This translates into CATRDRGPSEKLFF.

The J gene is TRBJ2-1, the V gene TRBV28; 9 bases line up with TRBD2. Germline CDR1 and CDR2: MDHEN and SYDVKM. The CDR3 is 15 residues long. V lost 2 bases to trimming and J lost 2 bases; unmatched junction nucleotides: 1. Written as DNA, the CDR3 is TGTGCCAGCAGTTTAGCGGGGGGGCCCTACAATGAGCAGTTCTTC. Translating gives CASSLAGGPYNEQFF.

The genes are TRBV15 and TRBJ2-2, with 11 bases matching TRBD2. The CDR3 has 17 residues. Germline V gene lookup returns CDR1 LNHNV and CDR2 YYDKDF (reference sequence). V shed 0 bases and J 4 bases; nucleotides not matched to a gene: 4. The CDR3 reads CATSRELAGASTGELFF. CDR3 nucleotide sequence: TGTGCCACCAGCAGAGAACTAGCGGGGGCCTCCACCGGGGAGCTGTTTTTT.

This chain links TRBV6-6 with TRBJ1-4; TRBD1 might be the D (5 bases). The CDR3 spans 15 residues. Germline loops: CDR1 MNHNY, CDR2 SVGAGI (reference sequence). Between the trimmed V and J ends, which lost 0 bases and 6 bases, there was a span of 11 bases. As DNA, the CDR3 is TGTGCCAGCAGTTACTCCCCAGGGTCGGATGAAAAACTGTTTTTT. Translating gives CASSYSPGSDEKLFF.